The 22 T cell receptor beta chains given below trace back to one sample, sequenced in a study of cytomegalovirus exposure and HLA in healthy donors. Use of 60 Vbeta and 13 Jbeta primers characterized the PCR. Assay used: immunoSEQ multiplex PCR; TCRdb lists only in-frame clones, some missing. The sample has about 110,000 clones, roughly 79% seen once. The specimen was PBMCs. Receptor source: a man aged 35 to 55 in good health and CMV-seronegative.

This clone occurred a few times. The chain combines TRBV2 with TRBJ2-7, with unresolved D. Trimming cost V 3 bases and J 3 bases, with 9 bases left between them. Per germline, CDR1 SNHLY and CDR2 FYNNEI. The CDR3 spans 13 residues. The CDR3 DNA is TGTGCCAGCAGTGACGTTTTCAGCTACGAGCAGTACTTC. Translated, it gives CASSDVFSYEQYF.

This clone turned up a few times. The V gene is TRBV28, the J gene TRBJ2-7; no clear D gene. CDR1 is MDHEN and CDR2 is SYDVKM in the germline V gene. Trimming took 5 bases from V and 8 from J, leaving 10 bases between them. The CDR3 spans 11 residues. The CDR3 protein is CASSPTLKQYF. In nucleotides, the CDR3 is TGTGCCAGCAGTCCGACTCTTAAGCAGTACTTC.

This chain connects TRBV28 to TRBJ1-2, with 7 bases lining up with TRBD1. V was clipped by 6 bases and J by 0 bases; unmatched bases: 10. This CDR3 contains 16 residues. Germline CDR1 MDHEN, CDR2 SYDVKM. The CDR3 region is CASRGETGQTNYGYTF. CDR3 coding DNA: TGTGCCAGCAGGGGAGAGACAGGGCAAACTAACTATGGCTACACCTTC.

The rearrangement joins TRBV4-1 to TRBJ1-2; D might be TRBD1 (5 bases). CDR3 length: 16 amino acids. Germline CDR1 MGHRA, CDR2 YSYEKL. Trimming removed 2 bases from V and 7 bases from J, with 20 bases in between. The CDR3, as DNA: TGCGCCAGCAGCCAAAATAGTGAAGGGGTAGGTGGTGGCTACACCTTC. This encodes CASSQNSEGVGGGYTF.

V is TRBV15 and J is TRBJ1-2; D is uncertain. Germline V lookup: CDR1 LNHNV, CDR2 YYDKDF (reference sequence). Trimming took 7 bases from V and 2 from J, leaving 14 bases between them. CDR3 length: 14 residues. The CDR3 DNA follows: TGTGCCACCAAAGCCGGGGTAGAGAACTATGGCTACACCTTC. Its translation: CATKAGVENYGYTF.

The chain recombines TRBV4-2 with TRBJ2-7, with a weak D call TRBD1 (6 bases). The length of the CDR3 is 15 residues. Per germline, CDR1 LGHNA and CDR2 YNFKEQ. With 4 bases removed from V and 2 bases from J, the gap between germline ends came to 15 bases. CDR3 sequence reads: CASSPVGTSAYEQYF. CDR3 bases: TGTGCCAGCAGCCCCGTCGGGACATCGGCCTACGAGCAGTACTTC.

This clone was detected only once. The rearrangement uses TRBV12-5 and TRBJ1-1, with TRBD1 matching over 7 bases. Losses at the gene ends were 6 bases for V and 4 bases for J; bases not matched to a gene: 11. The CDR3 is made up of 15 amino acids. CDR1 LGHNT and CDR2 FRNRAP come from the germline V gene. CDR3 DNA sequence: TGTGCTAGTGGCAGGGCAGGGGGATTGAGCACTGAAGCTTTCTTT. It yields the protein CASGRAGGLSTEAFF.

This chain joins TRBV5-6 and TRBJ2-2; TRBD2 might be the D (6 bases). Germline CDR1 and CDR2: SGHDT and YYEEEE. V was clipped by 4 bases and J by 1 base, with 17 bases between them. The CDR3 sequence is 17 residues long. Here the CDR3 reads CASSPLSGLQNTGELFF. The CDR3 nucleotides read TGTGCCAGCAGCCCCTTATCGGGACTCCAGAACACCGGGGAGCTGTTTTTT.

The table lists this clone with a count of one. The chain uses TRBV6-5 and TRBJ2-1, with a weak D call TRBD1 (6 bases). The germline V gene has CDR1 MNHEY and CDR2 SVGAGI. The CDR3 has 15 amino acids. V lost 2 bases, J lost 4 bases, and 12 bases lay in between. The CDR3 is CASSYSLQGYNEQFF. The DNA of the CDR3 is TGTGCCAGCAGTTACAGTCTACAGGGATACAATGAGCAGTTCTTC.

The chain carries TRBV7-2 and TRBJ1-5, with a weak D call TRBD1 (6 bases). CDR3 length: 15 residues. Germline assignment: CDR1 SGHTA and CDR2 FQGNSA. V was clipped by 1 base and J by 0 bases, with 7 bases between them. CDR3 in amino acids: CASSLGQASNQPQHF. The CDR3 bases are TGTGCCAGCAGCTTAGGACAGGCTAGCAATCAGCCCCAGCATTTT.

The genes are TRBV2 and TRBJ2-5; D is possibly TRBD1 (6 bases). Trimming removed 4 bases at V and 5 bases at J, with 14 bases between. The CDR3 has 14 amino acids. Germline V lookup: CDR1 SNHLY, CDR2 FYNNEI. CDR3 residues: CASSGQGMWETQYF. The CDR3 bases are TGTGCCAGCAGTGGGCAGGGGATGTGGGAGACCCAGTACTTC. Drawing the rest from reference TRBV2 and TRBJ2-5, the complete variable domain is EPEVTQTPSHQVTQMGQEVILRCVPISNHLYFYWYRQILGQKVEFLVSFYNNEISEKSEIFDDQFSVERPDGSNFTLKIRSTKLEDSAMYFCASSGQGMWETQYFGPGTRLLVL.

The chain couples TRBV7-9 to TRBJ2-7, with 7 bases fitting TRBD1. V trimming: 2 bases; J trimming: 6 bases; junction bases outside the gene matches: 7. Germline CDR1 is SEHNR and CDR2 is FQNEAQ (reference sequence). The CDR3 is 14 amino acids. CDR3 protein: CASSLNRAGGEQYF. DNA of the CDR3: TGTGCCAGCAGCTTAAATCGGGCAGGGGGCGAGCAGTACTTC.

The chain carries TRBV19 and TRBJ2-7, with 7 bases fitting TRBD1. The CDR3 has 16 amino acids. Germline-derived CDR1 and CDR2 are LNHDA and SQIVND (reference sequence). Trimming cost V 6 bases and J 5 bases; bases outside gene matches: 16. The CDR3 DNA sequence: TGTGCCAGTAGAAATCAAGCAGGCGAGGGGGCTGACGAGCAGTACTTC. Its translation: CASRNQAGEGADEQYF.

This clone was found a few times. The CDR3 DNA sequence: TGTGCCAGCCGTCGACAGCCTTCCTACGAGCAGTACTTC. Translation: CASRRQPSYEQYF. The chain has TRBV7-2 and TRBJ2-7, with TRBD1 as a possible D gene (5 bases). The CDR3 sequence is 13 residues long. V was pared by 8 bases and J by 1 base, with 12 bases between. The germline gives CDR1 SGHTA, CDR2 FQGNSA.

In its sample, this clone was seen once. The junction departs from germline at one end; a sequencing error may be responsible. This chain links TRBV7-9 with TRBJ1-1; no reliable D call. This CDR3 spans 13 amino acids. The germline V gene has CDR1 SEHNR and CDR2 FQNEAQ (reference sequence). The CDR3 DNA sequence: TGTTCCAGCAGCTTCCAAATGAACACTGAAGCTTTCTTT. As protein: CSSSFQMNTEAFF.

Regarding this clone: At one end, the junction sequence differs from germline, possibly due to a read error. V and J are TRBV4-3 and TRBJ1-1, with 8 nucleotides matching TRBD1. The CDR3 runs to 19 residues. CDR1 LGHNA and CDR2 YSLEER come from the germline V gene. The CDR3 reads CASSQEVRPGGFWNAEAFF. The CDR3 nucleotides read TGCGCCAGCAGCCAAGAGGTCCGGCCAGGGGGCTTCTGGAACGCTGAAGCTTTCTTT.

This clone was recorded only once. This chain uses TRBV29-1 with TRBJ1-2, with a possible D match to TRBD1 (5 bases). The CDR3 extends over 13 amino acids. CDR1 and CDR2 from the germline V gene are SQVTM and ANQGSEA. Here the CDR3 reads CNSGGGVDYGYTF. The CDR3, as DNA: TGCAATAGCGGTGGGGGGGTGGACTATGGCTACACCTTC.

The V and J genes are TRBV15 and TRBJ2-7, with TRBD1 matching over 8 bases. CDR1 is LNHNV, CDR2 YYDKDF, per germline (reference sequence). Losses at the gene ends were 1 base for V and 7 bases for J; bases not matched to a gene: 9. The CDR3 runs to 15 residues. CDR3 loop: CATSRGRDRLGEQYF. CDR3 coding DNA: TGTGCCACCAGCAGAGGCCGGGACAGGTTGGGGGAGCAGTACTTC.

V is TRBV7-9 and J is TRBJ2-3, with TRBD2 matching 8 bases. CDR3 length: 19 residues. The trim removed 5 bases at V and 0 bases at J, leaving 16 bases unmatched. Germline loops: CDR1 SEHNR, CDR2 FQNEAQ (reference sequence). The CDR3 DNA reads TGTGCCAGCAGCCCAACATTACCCGGGAGGGTCGTGAGCACAGATACGCAGTATTTT. Residues: CASSPTLPGRVVSTDTQYF.

The gene calls are TRBV6-1 and TRBJ2-1, with TRBD2 identical over 10 bases. V lost 10 bases to trimming and J lost 4 bases; unmatched junction nucleotides: 7. The CDR3 runs 14 residues. Looked up from germline, CDR1 is MNHNS and CDR2 is SASEGT. CDR3 residues: CATKASGSYNEQFF. The CDR3 region has the DNA TGTGCCACCAAGGCTAGCGGGAGTTACAATGAGCAGTTCTTC.

Only a few counts were recorded for this clone. The rearrangement uses TRBV9 and TRBJ2-2, with 7 bases that match TRBD2. V was clipped by 2 bases and J by 4 bases; unmatched bases: 8. The CDR3 sequence is 16 residues long. CDR1 and CDR2 from the germline V gene are SGDLS and YYNGEE. The CDR3 sequence: CASSVGGGPGTGELFF. CDR3 coding DNA: TGTGCCAGCAGCGTTGGGGGAGGGCCCGGCACCGGGGAGCTGTTTTTT. The variable domain in full, completed from reference TRBV9 and TRBJ2-2, reads DSGVTQTPKHLITATGQRVTLRCSPRSGDLSVYWYQQSLDQGLQFLIQYYNGEERAKGNILERFSAQQFPDLHSELNLSSLELGDSALYFCASSVGGGPGTGELFFGEGSRLTVL.

The chain joins TRBV18 to TRBJ1-1, with no clear D. The V end lost 2 bases, the J end lost 0 bases, and 7 bases lay between the germline ends. Germline assignment: CDR1 KGHSH and CDR2 LQKENI. The length of the CDR3 is 14 residues. The CDR3 loop reads CASSPTEMNTEAFF. The CDR3 coding sequence is TGTGCCAGCTCACCAACAGAAATGAACACTGAAGCTTTCTTT.